Listed below are T cell receptor beta chains from one sample, sequenced in a study of T cells after yellow fever vaccination. TCRdb processed the 5' RACE reads anew with MiXCR; each CDR3 protein has one entry. This table has under 600,000 distinct CDR3 sequences, 13% appearing once. This material consisted of PBMCs, taken on the day of the yellow fever booster vaccination. Every receptor here comes from a man aged 25 to 40 who received the YFV17D yellow fever vaccine. CDR3s include the opening cysteine and the closing phenylalanine or tryptophan. A D gene is named only where the DNA matches it firmly. Expanded clones get a size class; other rows say once, few or many, or leave the size out.

D gene: TRBD2; J gene: TRBJ2-7; clone size: few; V gene: TRBV6-1; CDR3 protein: CASSLSGRLTYEQYF; CDR3 DNA: TGTGCCAGCAGCCTGAGCGGGAGGTTAACCTACGAGCAGTACTTC
D gene: .; J gene: TRBJ2-1; clone size: few; V gene: TRBV10-1; CDR3 protein: CASSDGYSYNEQFF; CDR3 DNA: TGCGCCAGCAGTGATGGCTATTCCTACAATGAGCAGTTCTTC
D gene: .; J gene: TRBJ2-5; clone size: few; V gene: TRBV19; CDR3 protein: CATSAGETQYF; CDR3 DNA: TGTGCCACTTCCGCCGGGGAGACCCAGTACTTC
D gene: .; J gene: TRBJ2-7; clone size: .; V gene: TRBV29-1; CDR3 protein: CSVEGGRAHGTAPNEQYF; CDR3 DNA: TGCAGCGTTGAAGGGGGTAGGGCCCATGGGACTGCCCCTAACGAGCAGTACTTC
D gene: .; J gene: TRBJ1-4; clone size: many; V gene: TRBV19; CDR3 protein: CASSPRGAGVEKLFF; CDR3 DNA: TGTGCCAGTAGTCCACGGGGCGCCGGAGTTGAAAAACTGTTTTTT
D gene: TRBD2; J gene: TRBJ2-3; clone size: few; V gene: TRBV20-1; CDR3 protein: CSARLAGGLLVQYF; CDR3 DNA: TGCAGTGCTCGACTAGCGGGAGGCCTCCTTGTGCAGTATTTT
D gene: TRBD1; J gene: TRBJ1-1; clone size: many; V gene: TRBV11-2; CDR3 protein: CASSPGTGFSSGLLAEAFF; CDR3 DNA: TGTGCCAGCAGCCCCGGGACAGGGTTTAGTTCTGGCCTCTTAGCTGAAGCTTTCTTT
D gene: .; J gene: TRBJ2-7; clone size: .; V gene: TRBV5-6; CDR3 protein: CASSMGRSREQYF; CDR3 DNA: TGTGCCAGCAGCATGGGGCGGTCGAGGGAGCAGTACTTC
D gene: TRBD2; J gene: TRBJ2-1; clone size: .; V gene: TRBV6-1; CDR3 protein: CASRSGTSGRPEQFF; CDR3 DNA: TGTGCCAGCAGGAGCGGGACTAGCGGTCGTCCTGAGCAGTTCTTC
D gene: .; J gene: TRBJ2-7; clone size: few; V gene: TRBV7-9; CDR3 protein: CALSSPLSYEQYF; CDR3 DNA: TGTGCCCTGTCATCCCCGCTTTCGTACGAGCAGTACTTC
D gene: .; J gene: TRBJ1-5; clone size: few; V gene: TRBV10-3; CDR3 protein: CAISDSQPQHF; CDR3 DNA: TGTGCCATCAGTGATAGTCAGCCCCAGCATTTT
D gene: .; J gene: TRBJ2-7; clone size: .; V gene: TRBV18; CDR3 protein: CASSPVGVNDEQYF; CDR3 DNA: TGTGCCAGCTCACCAGTGGGGGTGAACGACGAGCAGTACTTC
D gene: TRBD1; J gene: TRBJ1-2; clone size: .; V gene: TRBV6-4; CDR3 protein: CASSGDSRGYTF; CDR3 DNA: TGTGCCAGCAGTGGGGACAGCCGCGGCTACACCTTC
D gene: TRBD1; J gene: TRBJ2-7; clone size: .; V gene: TRBV6-5; CDR3 protein: CASRRQGWGNSYEQYF; CDR3 DNA: TGTGCCAGCAGGAGACAGGGGTGGGGTAACTCCTACGAGCAGTACTTC
D gene: .; J gene: TRBJ2-5; clone size: .; V gene: TRBV7-9; CDR3 protein: CASSRGAERETQYF; CDR3 DNA: TGTGCCAGCTCCCGGGGGGCGGAGCGAGAGACCCAGTACTTC
D gene: TRBD2; J gene: TRBJ2-7; clone size: few; V gene: TRBV6-2/TRBV6-3; CDR3 protein: CASQGLAPSYEQYF; CDR3 DNA: TGTGCCAGCCAGGGACTAGCGCCCTCCTACGAGCAGTACTTC
D gene: TRBD2; J gene: TRBJ2-1; clone size: few; V gene: TRBV5-4; CDR3 protein: CASSTGLGRIGEQFF; CDR3 DNA: TGTGCCAGCAGCACGGGACTAGGAAGGATAGGTGAGCAGTTCTTC
D gene: .; J gene: TRBJ2-7; clone size: .; V gene: TRBV7-2; CDR3 protein: CASSPRSEVYEQYF; CDR3 DNA: TGTGCCAGCAGTCCGAGAAGTGAGGTCTACGAGCAGTACTTC
D gene: .; J gene: TRBJ1-4; clone size: .; V gene: TRBV6-5; CDR3 protein: CASSQGLEVFF; CDR3 DNA: TGTGCCAGCAGTCAGGGTTTAGAAGTGTTTTTT
D gene: .; J gene: TRBJ2-2; clone size: many; V gene: TRBV27; CDR3 protein: CASRNGGLGTGELFF; CDR3 DNA: TGTGCCAGCAGGAACGGAGGGTTAGGCACCGGGGAGCTGTTTTTT
D gene: .; J gene: TRBJ2-7; clone size: once; V gene: TRBV20-1; CDR3 protein: CSASSGFLYEQYF; CDR3 DNA: TGCAGTGCAAGCTCAGGCTTTCTTTACGAGCAGTACTTC
D gene: .; J gene: TRBJ2-2; clone size: many; V gene: TRBV28; CDR3 protein: CASSTPGRMNTGELFF; CDR3 DNA: TGTGCCAGCAGTACTCCGGGACGGATGAACACCGGGGAGCTGTTTTTT
D gene: .; J gene: TRBJ2-7; clone size: .; V gene: TRBV5-1; CDR3 protein: CASSDGRGYEQYF; CDR3 DNA: TGCGCCAGCAGCGATGGCAGGGGCTACGAGCAGTACTTC
D gene: .; J gene: TRBJ1-2; clone size: many; V gene: TRBV28; CDR3 protein: CASSSTPTTGYTF; CDR3 DNA: TGTGCCAGCAGCAGTACGCCAACAACCGGCTACACCTTC
D gene: .; J gene: TRBJ1-6; clone size: .; V gene: TRBV18; CDR3 protein: CASSPKQLHNSPLHF; CDR3 DNA: TGTGCCAGCTCACCAAAGCAGCTACATAATTCACCCCTCCACTTT
D gene: .; J gene: TRBJ2-2; clone size: .; V gene: TRBV11-2; CDR3 protein: CASSFSTFAGELFF; CDR3 DNA: TGTGCCAGCAGCTTCAGCACCTTCGCCGGGGAGCTGTTTTTT
D gene: TRBD2; J gene: TRBJ2-5; clone size: once; V gene: TRBV7-2; CDR3 protein: CASSLSLPSSGQETQYF; CDR3 DNA: TGTGCCAGCAGCTTATCGCTACCCTCTAGCGGCCAAGAGACCCAGTACTTC